Presented here are 8 T cell receptor beta chains from one specimen sequenced in a study of beta chain features in type 1 diabetes. The study's findings and limits: Significant though moderate, a shortening of TCRB CDR3s appeared in all four CD4+ subsets of Type 1 diabetes patients.

All of the isolated RNA was reverse transcribed, so expressed TCRB transcripts were sequenced. Assay: immunoSEQ multiplex PCR; the TCRdb copy retains only in-frame clones and omits some. Counted here are roughly 150,000 clones, under 13% occurring once; the ten biggest clones make up approximately 0.5%. For these receptors, no antigen is known. The sequencing input was central memory CD4+ T cells from blood. The receptors stem from a young man with type 1 diabetes.

This clone was detected only a few times. The V call is TRBV10-3, the J call TRBJ1-5; D gene ambiguous. The germline V and J ends were trimmed by 0 bases and 1 base, with 4 bases remaining between them. Germline CDR1 is ENHRY and CDR2 is SYGVKD. This CDR3 contains 14 residues. DNA for the CDR3: TGTGCCATCAGTGAGTCGAGGAGCAATCAGCCCCAGCATTTT. This sequence encodes CAISESRSNQPQHF.

The V and J genes are TRBV4-3 and TRBJ2-7; 7 nucleotides line up with TRBD2. The CDR3 extends over 16 amino acids. CDR1 is LGHNA, CDR2 YSLEER, per germline. V was pared by 1 base and J by 2 bases, with 8 bases of the junction left unmatched. CDR3 protein: CASSQVRASGPYEQYF. DNA for the CDR3: TGCGCCAGCAGCCAAGTAAGGGCTAGCGGACCCTACGAGCAGTACTTC.

In this sample, this clone turned up a few times. V and J are TRBV7-9 and TRBJ2-1, with 10 bases fitting TRBD1. CDR1 SEHNR and CDR2 FQNEAQ come from the germline V gene (reference sequence). CDR3 length: 15 amino acids. V shed 5 bases and J 6 bases; nucleotides not matched to a gene: 7. The CDR3 bases are TGTGCCAGCAGCCGGGACAGGGGAATGGGCAATGAGCAGTTCTTC. Its protein is CASSRDRGMGNEQFF.

Only a few counts were recorded for this clone. This chain links TRBV7-2 with TRBJ2-1; 8 bases map to TRBD2. Germline values: CDR1 SGHTA, CDR2 FQGNSA. Germline trimming cut 5 bases from V and 4 bases from J; bases unmatched to any gene: 4. The length of the CDR3 is 14 residues. Written as DNA, the CDR3 is TGTGCCAGCAGCGTTACTAGCGGTTACAATGAGCAGTTCTTC. This gives the protein CASSVTSGYNEQFF.

This clone has a handful of counts. The chain has TRBV4-2 and TRBJ1-3; the D gene is possibly TRBD1 (6 bases). The germline gives CDR1 LGHNA, CDR2 YNFKEQ. The ends were cut back, 1 base at V and 0 bases at J, with 10 bases in the middle. The CDR3 has 16 residues. The DNA of the CDR3 is TGTGCCAGCAGCCAAGCCGGGACAAGCTCTGGAAACACCATATATTTT. It yields the protein CASSQAGTSSGNTIYF.

The rearrangement links TRBV18 to TRBJ2-1, with TRBD2 matching over 9 bases. This CDR3 comprises 15 residues. The germline gives CDR1 KGHSH, CDR2 LQKENI. The V segment lost 1 base and the J segment 4 bases; nucleotides outside the gene matches: 2. Here the CDR3 reads CASSPRREGYNEQFF. CDR3 coding DNA: TGTGCCAGCTCACCACGGCGGGAGGGATACAATGAGCAGTTCTTC.

The genes are TRBV30 and TRBJ2-4; TRBD1 agrees at 10 bases. The CDR3 runs to 17 residues. The V and J ends lost 2 bases and 0 bases, in that order; junction bases with no gene match: 7. The germline V gene has CDR1 GTSNPN and CDR2 SVGIG (reference sequence). The CDR3 DNA follows: TGTGCCTGGAGTAGGGACAGGGGACCGCTAGCCAAAAACATTCAGTACTTC. It yields the protein CAWSRDRGPLAKNIQYF.

This clone was seen a few times. CDR3 sequence reads: CASRVISSWEQYF. Here the CDR3 DNA reads TGTGCCAGCAGGGTAATTAGTAGTTGGGAGCAGTACTTC. The J gene is TRBJ2-7, the V gene TRBV6-5; no clear D gene. V dropped 6 bases and J dropped 7 bases, with 16 bases sitting between them. Germline-derived CDR1 and CDR2 are MNHEY and SVGAGI. CDR3 size: 13 residues.